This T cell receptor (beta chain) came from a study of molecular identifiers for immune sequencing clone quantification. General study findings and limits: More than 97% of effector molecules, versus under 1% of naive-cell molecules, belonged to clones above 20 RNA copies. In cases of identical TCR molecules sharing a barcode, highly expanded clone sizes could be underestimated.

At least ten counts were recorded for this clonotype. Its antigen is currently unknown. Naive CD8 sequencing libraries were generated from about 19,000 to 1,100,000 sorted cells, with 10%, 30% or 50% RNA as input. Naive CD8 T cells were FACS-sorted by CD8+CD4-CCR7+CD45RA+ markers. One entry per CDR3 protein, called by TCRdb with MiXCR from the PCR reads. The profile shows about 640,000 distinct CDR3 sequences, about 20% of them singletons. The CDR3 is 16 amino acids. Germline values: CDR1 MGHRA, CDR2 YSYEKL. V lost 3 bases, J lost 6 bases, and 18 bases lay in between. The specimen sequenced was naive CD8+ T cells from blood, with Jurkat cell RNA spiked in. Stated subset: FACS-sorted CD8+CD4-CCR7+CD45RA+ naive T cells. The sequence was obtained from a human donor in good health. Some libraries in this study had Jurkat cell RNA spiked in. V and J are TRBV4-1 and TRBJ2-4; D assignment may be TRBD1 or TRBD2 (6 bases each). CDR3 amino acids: CASSHGRGPGPNIQYF. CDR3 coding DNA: TGCGCCAGCAGCCACGGACGGGGGCCAGGGCCAAACATTCAGTACTTC.